The table lists the clone carrying this T cell receptor beta chain with a few counts. The data were taken from a study of identical twins. TCRdb re-called the 5' RACE reads through MiXCR, storing one row per CDR3 protein. Of approximately 220,000 distinct CDR3 sequences listed, about 7.5% are singletons. This CDR3 region has 15 residues. Trimming cost V 5 bases and J 5 bases; bases outside gene matches: 6. Per germline, CDR1 SGHTA and CDR2 FQGTGA. These data also formed part of another study, on yellow fever vaccine responses in identical twins.

The source of this sequence is a woman between 18 and 30 years old in good health. The sequencing input was CD8+ T cells sorted from blood. The chain links TRBV7-3 to TRBJ2-1, with TRBD2 matching 10 bases. In nucleotides, the CDR3 is TGTGCCAGCAGCGAGGGACTAGCGCCCGACAATGAGCAGTTCTTC. This gives the protein CASSEGLAPDNEQFF.